The rows below give T cell receptor beta chains drawn from one sample of a study of cytomegalovirus exposure and HLA in healthy donors. Clones were sequenced by immunoSEQ multiplex PCR, and TCRdb holds only the in-frame ones, with some missing. The table lists approximately 120,000 clones, about 76% of them singletons. Sequencing was performed on PBMCs. The receptors shown here come from a woman between 25 and 40 years old in good health and CMV-seronegative. The CDR3 runs from the conserved cysteine through the conserved F or W. The D gene is left open where the match is weak. Rows give clone size only sometimes, using once, few, many, or a class for an expanded clone.

>TRBD2|TRBJ2-7|.|TRBV6-6
TGTGCCAGCACCCCAGCGGGGTTGGGGCGCGAGCAGTACTTC
CASTPAGLGREQYF
>TRBD1|TRBJ1-1|.|TRBV29-1
TGCAGCGTCCAGGGGGGACAGTTCTTCCCTGAAGCTTTCTTT
CSVQGGQFFPEAFF
>TRBD2|TRBJ2-1|once|TRBV28
TGTGCCAGCAGTTTCCCCCTAGCGGGAGGGCCGGGTGAGCAGTTCTTC
CASSFPLAGGPGEQFF
>TRBD1|TRBJ2-1|.|TRBV28
TGTGCCAGCAGAACTGGGGACAGGGTAACCCGCCCGCAGTTCTTC
CASRTGDRVTRPQFF
>TRBD1|TRBJ1-4|.|TRBV7-9
TGTGCCAGCAGCTTAGGGGACAGTCGTAATGAAAAACTGTTTTTT
CASSLGDSRNEKLFF
>.|TRBJ2-3|.|TRBV15
TGTGCCACCAGCCCCCGGGAGACAGATACGCAGTATTTT
CATSPRETDTQYF
>TRBD2|TRBJ2-3|.|TRBV2
TGTGCCAGCAGTGAAGCTAGATCGGGGCTAGCGGGGGTGCGGGGTACGCAGTATTTT
CASSEARSGLAGVRGTQYF
>TRBD2|TRBJ2-1|.|TRBV14
TGTGCCAGCCCTAGGCATCTATGTTGGCGGGAGATCGGTGAGCAGTTCTTC
CASPRHLCWREIGEQFF
>TRBD2|TRBJ2-2|.|TRBV10-3
TGTGCCATCAGTGCCCGAGGTACTAGCGGACCAGGACGGAACACCGGGGAGCTGTTTTTT
CAISARGTSGPGRNTGELFF
>.|TRBJ1-5|.|TRBV5-5
TGTGCCAGCAGTTTAGACAGGACGTATCAGCCCCAGCATTTT
CASSLDRTYQPQHF
>.|TRBJ2-7|.|TRBV7-8
TGTGCCAGCAGCTCCTGGCTTAGGTACGAACAGGTCCTCGGCGAGCAGTACTTC
CASSSWLRYEQVLGEQYF
>.|TRBJ2-3|.|TRBV5-4
TGTGCCAGCAGCCCCAATGTCAGGAGCACAGATACGCAGTATTTT
CASSPNVRSTDTQYF
>TRBD2|TRBJ2-5|.|TRBV19
TGTGCCAGTAGTATGGGGGGGGGCCAAGAGACCCAGTACTTC
CASSMGGGQETQYF
>TRBD2|TRBJ2-7|.|TRBV4-2
TGTGCCAGCAGCCAAAATGCGGGAGGAACTTCCTACGAGCAGTACTTC
CASSQNAGGTSYEQYF
>TRBD1|TRBJ1-1|.|TRBV10-3
TGTGCCATCAACCCAGGGGGGCGGGCGAACACTGAAGCTTTCTTT
CAINPGGRANTEAFF
>TRBD1|TRBJ1-2|few|TRBV11-2
TGTGCCAGCAGCTCCAGAAGTCGACAGGGGGCGCATGGCTACACCTTC
CASSSRSRQGAHGYTF
>.|TRBJ1-1|.|TRBV6-5
TGTGCCAGCAGTTACGCCAGGGTGAACACTGAAGCTTTCTTT
CASSYARVNTEAFF
>TRBD2|TRBJ2-7|once|TRBV4-1
TGCGCCAGCAGCCAAGAGAGGACTAGCGACTCCTACGAGCAGTACTTC
CASSQERTSDSYEQYF